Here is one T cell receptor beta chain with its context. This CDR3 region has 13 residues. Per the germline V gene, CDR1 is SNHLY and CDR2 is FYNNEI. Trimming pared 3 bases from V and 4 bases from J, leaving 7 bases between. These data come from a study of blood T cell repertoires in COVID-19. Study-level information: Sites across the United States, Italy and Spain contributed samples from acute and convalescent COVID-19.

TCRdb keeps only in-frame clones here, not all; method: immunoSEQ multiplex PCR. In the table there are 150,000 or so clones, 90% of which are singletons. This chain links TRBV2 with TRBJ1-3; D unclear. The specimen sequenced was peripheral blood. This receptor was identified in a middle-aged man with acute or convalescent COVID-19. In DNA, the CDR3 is TGTGCCAGCAGTGATGGTGGCGGAAACACCATATATTTT. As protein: CASSDGGGNTIYF. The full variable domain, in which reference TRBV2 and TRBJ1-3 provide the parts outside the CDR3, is EPEVTQTPSHQVTQMGQEVILRCVPISNHLYFYWYRQILGQKVEFLVSFYNNEISEKSEIFDDQFSVERPDGSNFTLKIRSTKLEDSAMYFCASSDGGGNTIYFGEGSWLTVV.